The following is a T cell receptor beta chain sequence with its context. This clonotype has only a few counts. The specificity of this receptor is unknown. The sample holds no much larger clone one base away, and base qualities are not on file. This was a case-control study nested in a cohort of healthcare workers in London, UK, who had nasopharyngeal swab PCR tests and blood samples taken every week. Between 23 and 31 March 2020, the week of the UK lockdown, healthcare workers were enrolled and then followed up weekly for as long as 16 weeks. Trimming removed 5 bases from V and 9 bases from J; the gene matches leave 20 bases unexplained. In the germline V gene, CDR1 corresponds to SGHVS and CDR2 to FNYEAQ. The CDR3 runs 18 amino acids, cysteine and phenylalanine included. Here the CDR3 DNA is all that survives: 54 bases in frame from base 1. The entry originates in a study of early T cells in non-severe SARS-CoV-2 infection (dated by TCRdb to the early 2020s). The study in broad terms: Because TCR sequencing relied on bulk RNA taken from unsorted whole blood, pairing of alpha and beta chains was not possible. What the authors observed across the whole study: VDJdb matching was skewed toward anti-spike CD8 responses and likely underestimated virus-specific expansions, missing private and CD4 specificities.

Receptor amplification or capture employed 5' RACE. TCRdb shows the sequencer as NextSeq 500. To correct for sequencing error and PCR bias, the TCR library protocol tagged individual cDNA molecules with unique molecular identifiers. TCR alpha and beta chains were both sequenced, and the abundances of alpha and beta sequences in each sample were closely correlated with each other. In the authors' own workflow: Decombinator V4 was used to annotate TCR sequences for V gene, J gene and CDR3. Expanded TCRs were defined as changing significantly between any two time points under a Poisson model with p below 0.0001. TCR abundances were normalised to the total number of TCRs sequenced per sample and expressed as counts per million. TRAV1-2 paired with TRAJ12, TRAJ20 or TRAJ33 defined MAIT TCRs, while TRAV10 paired with TRAJ18 defined iNKT TCRs. VDJdb, accessed on 1 November 2021, was searched for TCRs annotated for CMV, EBV and SARS-CoV-2, and TCRs annotated for more than one antigen were excluded. TCRdb trimmed public reads at Q25 via fastp, called clones via MiXCR and kept in-frame beta chains. Identical CDR3 proteins give one entry, which carries the most common genes and DNA. These V and J calls originate from TCRdb's pipeline instead of the authors' own analysis. This sample has about 59,000 distinct CDR3 sequences in its table, and approximately 13% of those were observed once. The top ten clonotypes cover 1.1% to 1.5% of the sample.

Recombination joined TRBV7-6 with TRBJ2-1; 9 nucleotides in the junction match TRBD2. The source of this sequence is an adult who was a healthcare worker with PCR-confirmed SARS-CoV-2 infection or an uninfected control (not recorded which). The sequencing input was whole blood. The DNA sequence is as follows: TGTGCCAGCAGCCCCGGGATCGGCGGGGGGGCAGCTGACAGTGAGCAGTTCTTC. This translates into CASSPGIGGGAADSEQFF.